This T cell receptor (beta chain) was sequenced in a study of OX40 agonist ivuxolimab in advanced cancers. Across the study: Cohort: around 86% men, mean age around 60, aged about 23 to 79. General study findings and limits: Compared with CD4+, CD8+ T cells on average had more expanded clones. Dosing at 0.1 to 3.0 mg/kg was accompanied by clonal expansion of CD4+ and CD8+ blood T cells by week 6.

A remark on this clone: What it binds is not known.

The CDR3 has 17 amino acids. V was clipped by 0 bases and J by 3 bases, with 15 bases between them. Germline-derived CDR1 and CDR2 are MGHRA and YSYEKL. Here immunoSEQ multiplex PCR was the method, and the copy in TCRdb shows in-frame clones only, minus some. The table shows roughly 45,000 clones, with around four fifths occurring only once. This sequence joins TRBV4-1 and TRBJ1-5; D possibly corresponds to TRBD1 (5 bases). Source: CD4+ or CD8+ T cells sorted from blood, taken in a trial of the OX40 agonist ivuxolimab. The sequence came from an adult with an advanced solid tumor such as melanoma, head and neck, liver or kidney cancer. CDR3 protein: CASSQDWRGPDNQPQHF. The DNA of the CDR3 is TGCGCCAGCAGCCAAGATTGGAGGGGCCCCGACAATCAGCCCCAGCATTTT.